This T cell receptor delta chain appears in the sequencing data of a study of gamma-delta chains in newborns, infants, children. On the study more broadly: Microbial exposure reportedly drives polyclonal innate γδ T cell expansion after birth.

A word on this clone: A much bigger clone sits one base away, suggesting this may be a read error. This same CDR3 is encoded by further DNA sequences in the sample.

TCRdb reprocessed the reads through CATT. The table shows about 1,000 delta-chain clones, with roughly 1.3% occurring only once. The CDR3 covers 21 residues. V was pared by 1 base and J by 3 bases, with 32 bases between. Germline CDR1 GEAIGNYY, CDR2 EKD. The sequence was obtained from a child in good health. Material: blood. The V and J genes are TRDV2 and TRDJ1, with D perhaps matching TRDD3 (6 bases). The DNA for the CDR3 is TGTGCCTGTGACACGGTCTGGGGAATACGCGCCGAGGAAATGGGGGCCGATAAACTCATCTTT. Its protein product is CACDTVWGIRAEEMGADKLIF.